The clone carrying this T cell receptor (beta chain) has only a few counts. Antigen: not known. This sample is drawn from a study of cytomegalovirus exposure and HLA in healthy donors. General study results and limits: The sole available immune exposure information was CMV serostatus.

The PCR contained 60 Vbeta and 13 Jbeta primers. TCRdb's table, derived via immunoSEQ multiplex PCR, lists solely in-frame clones and lacks some. The profile shows 65,000 to 100,000 clones, about 75% of them singletons. Sequencing was done on a sample of PBMCs. The receptor was derived from a female donor in good health and CMV-seronegative.

The CDR3 loop reads CASSLVKITSTDTQYF. The DNA of the CDR3 is TGTGCCAGCAGCTTAGTCAAGATTACTAGCACAGATACGCAGTATTTT. V gene TRBV7-9 combines with J gene TRBJ2-3; no reliable D call. The CDR3 covers 16 residues. Between the trimmed V and J ends, which lost 1 base and 0 bases, there was a span of 11 bases. Germline V gene sequence: CDR1 SEHNR, CDR2 FQNEAQ (reference sequence).